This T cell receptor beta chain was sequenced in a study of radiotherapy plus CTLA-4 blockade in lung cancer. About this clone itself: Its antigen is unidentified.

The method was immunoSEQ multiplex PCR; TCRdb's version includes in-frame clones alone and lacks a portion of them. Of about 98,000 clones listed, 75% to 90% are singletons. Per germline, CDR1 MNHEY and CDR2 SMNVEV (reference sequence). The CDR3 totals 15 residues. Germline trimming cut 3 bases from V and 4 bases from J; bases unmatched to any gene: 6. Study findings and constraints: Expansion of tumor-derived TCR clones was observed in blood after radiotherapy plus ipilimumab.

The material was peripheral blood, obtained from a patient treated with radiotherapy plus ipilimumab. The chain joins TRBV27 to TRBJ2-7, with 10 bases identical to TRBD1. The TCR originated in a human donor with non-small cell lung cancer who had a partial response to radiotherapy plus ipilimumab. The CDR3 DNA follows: TGTGCCAGCAGTTTGGGACAGGGGTTCACGTACGAGCAGTACTTC. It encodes CASSLGQGFTYEQYF.